The 11 T cell receptor beta chains below all came from one sample that was sequenced in a study of cytomegalovirus exposure and HLA in healthy donors. PCR was performed using 60 Vbeta and 13 Jbeta primers. This table comes from immunoSEQ multiplex PCR, and its TCRdb copy is limited to in-frame clones, with some not included. This sample has approximately 95,000 clones; about 81% occur once, and the top ten carry 4.1%. The source material was PBMCs. The receptors were gathered from a woman aged 35 to 49 in good health and CMV-seropositive.

The chain links TRBV6-4 to TRBJ2-1, with 9 bases matching TRBD1. The CDR3 sequence is 17 residues long. V lost 5 bases to trimming and J lost 7 bases; unmatched junction nucleotides: 15. The germline V gene encodes CDR1 MRHNA and CDR2 SNTAGT. CDR3 protein: CASSPSGLGQGRNEQFF. DNA of the CDR3: TGTGCCAGCAGTCCCTCGGGTCTGGGACAGGGTCGGAATGAGCAGTTCTTC.

The J gene is TRBJ2-2, the V gene TRBV6-1, with D unclear. The germline V gene encodes CDR1 MNHNS and CDR2 SASEGT. The CDR3 totals 15 residues. Trimming stripped 1 base from V and 6 bases from J, with 12 bases between. CDR3 sequence: CASSEGVGEAGELFF. As DNA, the CDR3 is TGTGCCAGCAGTGAAGGGGTCGGCGAGGCCGGGGAGCTGTTTTTT.

The CDR3 reads CSVGVSVEPNYGYTF. The CDR3 DNA sequence: TGCAGCGTTGGAGTCTCCGTCGAACCGAACTATGGCTACACCTTC. The chain uses TRBV29-1 and TRBJ1-2, with D hard to call. The germline V gene encodes CDR1 SQVTM and CDR2 ANQGSEA. With 4 bases removed from V and 2 bases from J, the gap between germline ends came to 17 bases. The CDR3 has 15 amino acids.

The chain is built from TRBV9 and TRBJ2-1; 9 nucleotides agree with TRBD2. The CDR3 consists of 19 residues. Germline V gene data show CDR1 as SGDLS and CDR2 as YYNGEE. V gave up 0 bases and J gave up 4 bases; unmatched junction bases: 14. For the CDR3, the DNA is TGTGCCAGCAGCGTAGAACCCGCCACCTTAGCGGGGGCATACAATGAGCAGTTCTTC. Translation: CASSVEPATLAGAYNEQFF.

The genes are TRBV5-4 and TRBJ2-7; TRBD2 matches at 10 bases. CDR1 SGHNT and CDR2 YYREEE come from the germline V gene (reference sequence). V gave up 4 bases and J gave up 2 bases; unmatched junction bases: 9. The CDR3 covers 16 residues. CDR3 nucleotides: TGTGCCAGCAGCGTAACTAGCGGGATCACCCCCTACGAGCAGTACTTC. Residues: CASSVTSGITPYEQYF.

This clone turned up a few times. The rearrangement uses TRBV30 and TRBJ1-5; TRBD1 matches at 9 bases. Germline V lookup: CDR1 GTSNPN, CDR2 SVGIG (reference sequence). The CDR3 is 15 residues long. J gave up 0 bases and V 5 bases, and 5 bases lay outside the gene matches. The chain's CDR3 is CAWGQGTISNQPQHF. The CDR3 region has the DNA TGTGCCTGGGGACAGGGGACTATTAGCAATCAGCCCCAGCATTTT.

This chain joins TRBV12-5 and TRBJ1-4; perhaps TRBD1 as D (6 bases). Germline V CDR1 and CDR2: LGHNT, FRNRAP. The CDR3 consists of 16 residues. V lost 2 bases and J lost 5, with 15 bases in between. CDR3 DNA sequence: TGTGCTAGTGGTTTGTACCTCAGGGGCTGGAATGAAAAACTGTTTTTT. It translates to CASGLYLRGWNEKLFF.

CDR3 sequence (DNA): TGTGCCAGCAGTCCGGGGGGGGACTATGGCTACACCTTC. Residues: CASSPGGDYGYTF. The rearrangement joins TRBV6-6 to TRBJ1-2; possible D gene TRBD1, 5 bases. CDR1 is MNHNY, CDR2 SVGAGI, per germline (reference sequence). V was shortened by 5 bases and J by 3 bases, with 10 bases between the two germline ends. This CDR3 comprises 13 residues.

CDR3: CASSPGLAGTYNEQFF. CDR3 bases: TGTGCCAGCAGTCCTGGACTAGCGGGAACCTACAATGAGCAGTTCTTC. The rearrangement joins TRBV9 to TRBJ2-1; 12 bases map to TRBD2. With 5 bases clipped from V and 2 bases from J, the junction kept 5 bases outside the gene matches. The CDR3 length is 16 residues. From germline, CDR1 is SGDLS and CDR2 YYNGEE.

The chain couples TRBV2 to TRBJ2-4, with 9 nucleotides matching TRBD1. The CDR3 sequence is 15 residues long. V shed 4 bases, J shed 7 bases, and the junction held 8 bases outside the gene matches. Germline loops: CDR1 SNHLY, CDR2 FYNNEI. CDR3 region: CASSAGTGLRNIQYF. The CDR3, as DNA: TGTGCCAGCAGTGCCGGGACAGGGCTCCGGAACATTCAGTACTTC. Drawing the rest from reference TRBV2 and TRBJ2-4, the complete variable domain is EPEVTQTPSHQVTQMGQEVILRCVPISNHLYFYWYRQILGQKVEFLVSFYNNEISEKSEIFDDQFSVERPDGSNFTLKIRSTKLEDSAMYFCASSAGTGLRNIQYFGAGTRLSVL.

V and J are TRBV7-6 and TRBJ2-5, with 7 bases fitting TRBD1. Germline CDR1 SGHVS, CDR2 FNYEAQ. Trimming cost V 5 bases and J 5 bases; bases outside gene matches: 8. The CDR3 runs to 14 residues. In nucleotides, the CDR3 is TGTGCCAGCAGCAAAGAGGTGGACAGGGAGACCCAGTACTTC. The encoded protein is CASSKEVDRETQYF.